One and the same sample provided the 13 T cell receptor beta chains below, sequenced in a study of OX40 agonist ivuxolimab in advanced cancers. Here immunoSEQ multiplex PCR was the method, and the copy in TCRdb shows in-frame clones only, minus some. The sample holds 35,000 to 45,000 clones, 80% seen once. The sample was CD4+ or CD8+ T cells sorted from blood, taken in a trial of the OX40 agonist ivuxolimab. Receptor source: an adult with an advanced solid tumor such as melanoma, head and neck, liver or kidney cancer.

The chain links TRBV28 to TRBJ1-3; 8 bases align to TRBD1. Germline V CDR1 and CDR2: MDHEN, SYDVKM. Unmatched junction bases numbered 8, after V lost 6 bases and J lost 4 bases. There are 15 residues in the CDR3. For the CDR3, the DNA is TGTGCCAGCAGCTACAGGGGGAGGGCAGGAAACACCATATATTTT. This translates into CASSYRGRAGNTIYF.

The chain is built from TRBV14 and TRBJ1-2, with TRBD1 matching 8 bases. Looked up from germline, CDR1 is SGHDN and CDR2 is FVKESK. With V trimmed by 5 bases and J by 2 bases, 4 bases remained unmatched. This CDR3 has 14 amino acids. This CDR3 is CASSGTGLNYGYTF. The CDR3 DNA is TGTGCCAGCAGCGGGACAGGACTAAACTATGGCTACACCTTC.

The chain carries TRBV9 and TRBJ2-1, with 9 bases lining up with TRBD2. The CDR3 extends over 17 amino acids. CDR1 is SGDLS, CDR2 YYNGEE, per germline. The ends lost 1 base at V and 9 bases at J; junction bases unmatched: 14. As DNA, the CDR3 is TGTGCCAGCAGCGTAACGCTGCTAGCGGGGAAAGGCGGTGAGCAGTTCTTC. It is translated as CASSVTLLAGKGGEQFF.

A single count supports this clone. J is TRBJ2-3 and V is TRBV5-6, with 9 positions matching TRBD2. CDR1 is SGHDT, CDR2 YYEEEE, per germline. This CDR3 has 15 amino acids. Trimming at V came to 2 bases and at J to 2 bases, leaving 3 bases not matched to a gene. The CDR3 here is CASSLAGGPTDTQYF. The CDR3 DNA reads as TGTGCCAGCAGCTTAGCGGGAGGACCCACAGATACGCAGTATTTT. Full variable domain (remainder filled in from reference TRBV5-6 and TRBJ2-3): DAGVTQSPTHLIKTRGQQVTLRCSPKSGHDTVSWYQQALGQGPQFIFQYYEEEERQRGNFPDRFSGHQFPNYSSELNVNALLLGDSALYLCASSLAGGPTDTQYFGPGTRLTVL.

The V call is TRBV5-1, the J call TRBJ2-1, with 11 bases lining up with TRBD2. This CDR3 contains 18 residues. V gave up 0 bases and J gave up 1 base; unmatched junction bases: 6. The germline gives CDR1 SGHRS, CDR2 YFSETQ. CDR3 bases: TGCGCCAGCAGCTTGGATAGTAGCGGGAGGGAATCCTACAATGAGCAGTTCTTC. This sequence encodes CASSLDSSGRESYNEQFF.

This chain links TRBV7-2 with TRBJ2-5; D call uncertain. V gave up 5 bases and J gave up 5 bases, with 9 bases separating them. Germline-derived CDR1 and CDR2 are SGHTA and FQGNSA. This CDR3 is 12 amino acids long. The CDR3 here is CASSPAGETQYF. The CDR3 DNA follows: TGTGCCAGCAGCCCTGCTGGTGAGACCCAGTACTTC.

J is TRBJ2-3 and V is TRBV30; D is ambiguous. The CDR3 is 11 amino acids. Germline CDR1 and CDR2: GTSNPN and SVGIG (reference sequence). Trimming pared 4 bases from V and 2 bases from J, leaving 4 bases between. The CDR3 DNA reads TGTGCCTGGACAAACACAGATACGCAGTATTTT. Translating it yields CAWTNTDTQYF.

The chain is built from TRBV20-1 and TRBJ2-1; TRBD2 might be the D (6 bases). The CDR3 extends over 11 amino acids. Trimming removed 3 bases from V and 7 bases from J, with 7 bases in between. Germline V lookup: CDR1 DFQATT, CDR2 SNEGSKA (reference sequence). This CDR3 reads CSASRGNEQFF. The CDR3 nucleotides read TGCAGTGCTAGTCGGGGGAATGAGCAGTTCTTC.

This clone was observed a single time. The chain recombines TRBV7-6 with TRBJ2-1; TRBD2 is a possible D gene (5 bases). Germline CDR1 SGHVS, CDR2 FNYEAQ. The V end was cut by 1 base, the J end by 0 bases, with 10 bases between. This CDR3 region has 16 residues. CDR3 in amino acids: CASSLVGGSSYNEQFF. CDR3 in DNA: TGTGCCAGCAGCTTAGTAGGTGGGAGCTCCTACAATGAGCAGTTCTTC. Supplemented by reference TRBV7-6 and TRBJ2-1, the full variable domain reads GAGVSQSPRYKVTKRGQDVALRCDPISGHVSLYWYRQALGQGPEFLTYFNYEAQQDKSGLPNDRFSAERPEGSISTLTIQRTEQRDSAMYRCASSLVGGSSYNEQFFGPGTRLTVL.

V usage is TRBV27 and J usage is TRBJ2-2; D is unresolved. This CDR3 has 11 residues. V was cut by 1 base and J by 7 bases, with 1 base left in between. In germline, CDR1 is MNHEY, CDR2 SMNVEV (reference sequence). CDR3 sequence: CASSLYGELFF. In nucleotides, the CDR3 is TGTGCCAGCAGTTTATACGGGGAGCTGTTTTTT.

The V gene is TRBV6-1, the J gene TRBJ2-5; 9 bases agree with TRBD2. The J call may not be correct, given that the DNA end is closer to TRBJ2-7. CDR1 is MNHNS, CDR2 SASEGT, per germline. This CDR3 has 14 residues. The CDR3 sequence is CASSEASGTYEQYF. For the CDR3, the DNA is TGTGCCAGCAGTGAGGCTAGCGGGACGTACGAGCAGTACTTC.

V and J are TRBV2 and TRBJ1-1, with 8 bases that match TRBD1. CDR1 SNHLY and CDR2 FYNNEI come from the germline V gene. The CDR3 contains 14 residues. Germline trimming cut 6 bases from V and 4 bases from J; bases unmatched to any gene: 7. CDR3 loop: CASSDTGGSTEAFF. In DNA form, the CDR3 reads TGTGCCAGCAGCGACACAGGGGGAAGCACTGAAGCTTTCTTT.

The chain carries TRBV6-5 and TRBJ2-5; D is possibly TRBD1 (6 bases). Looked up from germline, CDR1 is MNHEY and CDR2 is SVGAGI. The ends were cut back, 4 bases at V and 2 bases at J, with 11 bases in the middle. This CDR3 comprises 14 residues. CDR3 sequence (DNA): TGTGCCAGCAGTTGGGGACAACTACAAGAGACCCAGTACTTC. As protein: CASSWGQLQETQYF.